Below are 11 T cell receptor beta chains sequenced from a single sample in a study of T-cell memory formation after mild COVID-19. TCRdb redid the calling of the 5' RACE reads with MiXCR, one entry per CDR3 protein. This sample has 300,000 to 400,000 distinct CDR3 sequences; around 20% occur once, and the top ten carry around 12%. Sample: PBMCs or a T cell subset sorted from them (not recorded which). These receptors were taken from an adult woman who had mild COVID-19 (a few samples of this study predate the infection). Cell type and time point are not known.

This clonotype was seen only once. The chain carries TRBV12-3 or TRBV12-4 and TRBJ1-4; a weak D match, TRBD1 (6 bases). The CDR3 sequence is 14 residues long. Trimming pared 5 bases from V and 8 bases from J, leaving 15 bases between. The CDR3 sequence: CASSLTGRIEKLFF. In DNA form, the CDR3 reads TGTGCCAGCAGTCTGACAGGTCGCATCGAAAAACTGTTTTTT.

CDR3 residues: CSARTRLNTEAFF. CDR3 nucleotides: TGCAGTGCCAGAACGAGGTTGAACACTGAAGCTTTCTTT. The chain employs TRBV20-1 and TRBJ1-1; unclear D gene. The V gene's germline CDR1 is DFQATT and CDR2 SNEGSKA (reference sequence). V was shortened by 6 bases and J by 0 bases, with 11 bases between the two germline ends. The CDR3 sequence is 13 residues long.

CDR3 in amino acids: CASSLERAGAQYF. The CDR3 DNA follows: TGCGCCAGCAGCTTGGAAAGGGCAGGAGCGCAGTACTTC. This chain connects TRBV5-1 to TRBJ2-7; no reliable D call. Germline loops: CDR1 SGHRS, CDR2 YFSETQ. The ends were cut back, 0 bases at V and 9 bases at J, with 13 bases in the middle. There are 13 residues in the CDR3.

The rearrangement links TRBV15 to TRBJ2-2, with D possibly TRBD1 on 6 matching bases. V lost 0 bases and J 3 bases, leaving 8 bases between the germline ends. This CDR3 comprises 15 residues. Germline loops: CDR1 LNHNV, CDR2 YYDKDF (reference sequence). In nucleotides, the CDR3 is TGTGCCACCAGCAGAGACAGGGGCTACACCGGGGAGCTGTTTTTT. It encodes CATSRDRGYTGELFF.

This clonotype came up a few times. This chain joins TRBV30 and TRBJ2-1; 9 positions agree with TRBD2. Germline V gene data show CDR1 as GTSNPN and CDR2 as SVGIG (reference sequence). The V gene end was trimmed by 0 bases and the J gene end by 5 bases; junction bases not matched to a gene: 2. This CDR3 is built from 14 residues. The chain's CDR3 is CAWSVSGSNNEQFF. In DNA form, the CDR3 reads TGTGCCTGGAGTGTTAGCGGGAGTAACAATGAGCAGTTCTTC.

In nucleotides, the CDR3 is TGCAGCGATAATACCGGGACAGAGAACACCGGGGAGCTGTTTTTT. Its translation is CSDNTGTENTGELFF. The J gene is TRBJ2-2, the V gene TRBV29-1; 7 bases are shared with TRBD1. The germline V gene encodes CDR1 SQVTM and CDR2 ANQGSEA. V was pared by 7 bases and J by 1 base, with 9 bases of the junction left unmatched. The CDR3 consists of 15 residues.

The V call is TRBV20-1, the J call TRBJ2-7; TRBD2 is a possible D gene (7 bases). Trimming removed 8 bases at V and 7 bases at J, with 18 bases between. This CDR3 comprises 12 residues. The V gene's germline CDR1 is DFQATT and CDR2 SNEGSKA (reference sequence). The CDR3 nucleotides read TGCAGTCCACGTGGGAGGGGGAATGAGCAGTACTTC. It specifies CSPRGRGNEQYF.

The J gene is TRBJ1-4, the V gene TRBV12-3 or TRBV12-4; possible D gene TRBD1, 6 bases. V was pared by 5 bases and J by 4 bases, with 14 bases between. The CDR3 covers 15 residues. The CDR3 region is CASSPRQARNEKLFF. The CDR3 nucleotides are TGTGCCAGCAGTCCTAGACAGGCCCGTAATGAAAAACTGTTTTTT.

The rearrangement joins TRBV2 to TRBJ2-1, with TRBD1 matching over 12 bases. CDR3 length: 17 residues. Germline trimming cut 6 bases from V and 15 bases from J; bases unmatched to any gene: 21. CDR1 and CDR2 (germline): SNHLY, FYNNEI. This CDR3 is CASRMFGTGGGAGYSFF. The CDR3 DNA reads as TGTGCCAGCAGAATGTTTGGGACAGGGGGCGGCGCGGGGTATTCGTTCTTC.

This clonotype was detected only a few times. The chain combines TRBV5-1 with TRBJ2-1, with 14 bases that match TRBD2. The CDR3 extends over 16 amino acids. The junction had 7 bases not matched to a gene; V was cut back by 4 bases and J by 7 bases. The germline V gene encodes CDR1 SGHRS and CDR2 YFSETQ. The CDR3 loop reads CASSLGTSGSWNEQFF. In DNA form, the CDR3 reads TGCGCCAGCAGCCTCGGGACTAGCGGGAGTTGGAATGAGCAGTTCTTC.

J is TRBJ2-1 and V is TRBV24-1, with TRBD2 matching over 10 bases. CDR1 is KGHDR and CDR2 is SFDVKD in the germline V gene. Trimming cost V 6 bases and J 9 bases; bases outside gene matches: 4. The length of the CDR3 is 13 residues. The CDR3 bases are TGTGCCACCAGTAGCGGGAGGGCCACTGAGCAGTTCTTC. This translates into CATSSGRATEQFF.